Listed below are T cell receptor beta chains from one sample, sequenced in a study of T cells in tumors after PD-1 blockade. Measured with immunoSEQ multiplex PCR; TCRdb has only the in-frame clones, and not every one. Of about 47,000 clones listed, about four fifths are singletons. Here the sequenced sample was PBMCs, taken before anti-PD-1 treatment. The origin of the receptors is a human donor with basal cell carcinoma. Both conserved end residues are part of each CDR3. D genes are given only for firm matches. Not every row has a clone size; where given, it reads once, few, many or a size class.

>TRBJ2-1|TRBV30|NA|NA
TGTGCCTGGACGCGACCCGACGTTACAGATGAGCAGTTCTTC
CAWTRPDVTDEQFF
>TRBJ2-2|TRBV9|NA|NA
TGTGCCAGCAGCGTAGTAGGGGGACGAGGACGGAACACCGGGGAGCTGTTTTTT
CASSVVGGRGRNTGELFF
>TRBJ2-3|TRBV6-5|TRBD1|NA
TGTGCCAGCAGTTACACAGGGGCTGGAGATACGCAGTATTTT
CASSYTGAGDTQYF
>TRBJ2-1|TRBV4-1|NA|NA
TGCGCCAGCAGCCACGGTGGGGGGTGGAATGAGCAGTTCTTC
CASSHGGGWNEQFF
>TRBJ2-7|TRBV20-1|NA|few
TGCAGTGCTAGCTACGAGCAGTACTTC
CSASYEQYF
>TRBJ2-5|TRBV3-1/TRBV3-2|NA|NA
TGTGCCAGCAGCCAAGATCATGGCCAAGAGACCCAGTACTTC
CASSQDHGQETQYF
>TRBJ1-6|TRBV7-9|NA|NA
TGTGCCAGCAGCTCGGGGGGGCTAAATTCACCCCTCCACTTT
CASSSGGLNSPLHF
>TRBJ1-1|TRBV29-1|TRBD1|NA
TGCAGCGTTCCTTTGACAGGGGGCATGAACACTGAAGCTTTCTTT
CSVPLTGGMNTEAFF
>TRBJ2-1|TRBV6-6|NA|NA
TGTGCCAGCAGGGCCCGGGACCAGCTTCGCAATGAGCAGTTCTTC
CASRARDQLRNEQFF
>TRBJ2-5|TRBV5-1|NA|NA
TGCGCCAGCAGCTTGGTACTGGGGGCGGGAGAGACCCAGTACTTC
CASSLVLGAGETQYF
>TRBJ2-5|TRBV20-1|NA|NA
TGCAGTGCTAGTCTGGCGGACCAACAGAAGGAGACCCAGTACTTC
CSASLADQQKETQYF
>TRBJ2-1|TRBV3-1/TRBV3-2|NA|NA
TGTGCCAGCAGCCAAGAAAAGAAGGCGGGACTCGTCGATAATGAGCAGTTCTTC
CASSQEKKAGLVDNEQFF
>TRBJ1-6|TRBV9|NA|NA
TGTGCCAGCAGCGTAGCGGGGGGAGTAAATTCACCCCTCCACTTT
CASSVAGGVNSPLHF
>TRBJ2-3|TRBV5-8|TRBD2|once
TGTGCCAGCAGCTTGGCCCGGCTAGCGGACTTCACAGATACGCAGTATTTT
CASSLARLADFTDTQYF
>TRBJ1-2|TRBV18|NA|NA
TGTGCCAGCTCACCCACAGGAAGTACTAACTATGGCTACACCTTC
CASSPTGSTNYGYTF
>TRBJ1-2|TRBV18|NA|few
TGTGCCAGCTCACCCCAGGGTAATCAGGGGGGCTACACCTTC
CASSPQGNQGGYTF
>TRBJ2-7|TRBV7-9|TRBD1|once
TGTGCCAGCAGTCGACAGGGCTACGAGCAGTACTTC
CASSRQGYEQYF
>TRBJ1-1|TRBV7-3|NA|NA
TGTGCCAGCAGCTCCAGTAGAGGGGCTGGGACTGAAGCTTTCTTT
CASSSSRGAGTEAFF
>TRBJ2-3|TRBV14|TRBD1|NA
TGTGCCAGCAGTCAAGACAGGGCACTACGAGCTAGCACAGATACGCAGTATTTT
CASSQDRALRASTDTQYF
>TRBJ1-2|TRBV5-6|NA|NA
TGTGCCAGCAGCTTTGAATCAGGTGTCTTCGGGTATGGCTACACCTTC
CASSFESGVFGYGYTF
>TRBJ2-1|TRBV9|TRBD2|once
TGTGCCAGCAGCGAGCGGGACGGAATAGTCAATGAGCAGTTCTTC
CASSERDGIVNEQFF
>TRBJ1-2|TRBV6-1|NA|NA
TGTGCCAGCAGTTCTTTCCGGACAGTCATCTATGGCTACACCTTC
CASSSFRTVIYGYTF
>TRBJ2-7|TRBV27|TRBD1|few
TGTGCCACCGGATCCGGGACAGGGCCAAGCTCCTACGAGCAGTACTTC
CATGSGTGPSSYEQYF
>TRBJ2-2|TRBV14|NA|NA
TGTGCCAGCAGCCAAGAAGGTCCGGCTCGGGAGCTGTTTTTT
CASSQEGPARELFF
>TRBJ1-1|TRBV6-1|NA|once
TGTGCCAGCAGTGAAATGGGGGATCTGAACACTGAAGCTTTCTTT
CASSEMGDLNTEAFF
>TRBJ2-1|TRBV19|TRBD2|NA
TGTGCCAGTAGGAGCGGGACTAGCGGAAAGGGCGAGCAGTTCTTC
CASRSGTSGKGEQFF
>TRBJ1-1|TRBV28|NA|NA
TGTGCCAGCAGTTTGGTCCCAAGGGGCACTGAAGCTTTCTTT
CASSLVPRGTEAFF